Detailed here is one TCR beta chain. Its antigen is not known. Clones were sequenced by immunoSEQ multiplex PCR, and TCRdb holds only the in-frame ones, with some missing. The sample consists of some 73,000 clones, approximately 90% of them appearing once. Germline CDR1 reads MNHEY; CDR2 reads SMNVEV (reference sequence). This CDR3 is built from 12 residues. The V end was cut by 7 bases, the J end by 6 bases, with 13 bases between. These data belong to a study of cytomegalovirus exposure and HLA in healthy donors. Study overall: According to later analysis, the same platform produced the 120 validation and over 600 first-cohort repertoires. Study-level results: Overall, roughly 150 TCR beta chains were annotated as cytomegalovirus-associated. In vitro data verified a few CMV-associated chains as specific for CMV antigens. Most TCR sequences showed up rarely, but some public TCRs showed up in many donors.

This clonotype was sampled from a young woman in good health and CMV-seropositive. The specimen sequenced was PBMCs. This sequence joins TRBV27 and TRBJ2-7; D gene uncertain. Written as DNA, the CDR3 is TGTGCCAGCAAAACTTATGTTGGCGAGCAGTACTTC. Protein: CASKTYVGEQYF.